This record covers a single T cell receptor (beta chain). The antigen is unknown. The sample belongs to a study of shared clonotypes between healthy human individuals. At the level of the study: For every donor, three CD4 naive, three CD4 memory, two CD8 naive and one CD8 memory plates were used.

Germline V gene data show CDR1 as MDHEN and CDR2 as SYDVKM. The CDR3 covers 15 residues. V lost 5 bases to trimming and J lost 7 bases; unmatched junction nucleotides: 12. Study conclusions and caveats: Sorted-subset samples were not fully sequenced, rarefaction indicated. It was the non-shared clonotypes that had lower generation probabilities than clonotypes shared by all four donors.

It was CD45RO-negative cells, positively selected for CCR7, that made up naive CD8 cells, with terminally differentiated effector memory CD45RA+ cells excluded. Execution of the assay was at deep level. The table came from immunoSEQ multiplex PCR; TCRdb's copy has only in-frame clones and leaves some out. The sample records about 1.9 million clones, around 93% being singletons. Sequencing was done on a sample of naive CD8+ T cells from PBMCs. The clonotype was recovered from a man younger than 35 in good health. Some clones in this sample may be carry-over from other donors' samples. The chain recombines TRBV28 with TRBJ1-2; 8 nucleotides match TRBD1. CDR3 region: CASSPRTGLLGGYTF. In nucleotides, the CDR3 is TGTGCCAGCAGTCCGCGGACAGGGTTATTAGGTGGCTACACCTTC.